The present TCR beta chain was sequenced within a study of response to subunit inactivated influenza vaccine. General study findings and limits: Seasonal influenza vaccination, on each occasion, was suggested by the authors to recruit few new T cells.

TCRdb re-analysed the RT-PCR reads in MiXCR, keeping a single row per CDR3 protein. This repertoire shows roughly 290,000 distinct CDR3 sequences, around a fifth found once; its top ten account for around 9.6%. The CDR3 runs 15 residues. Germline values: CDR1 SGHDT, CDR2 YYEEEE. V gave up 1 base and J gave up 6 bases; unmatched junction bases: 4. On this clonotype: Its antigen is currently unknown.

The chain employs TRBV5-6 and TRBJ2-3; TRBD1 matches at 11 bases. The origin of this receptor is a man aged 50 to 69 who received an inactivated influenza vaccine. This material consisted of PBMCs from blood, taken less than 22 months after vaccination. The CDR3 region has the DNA TGTGCCAGCAGCTTGTTGGGACAGGGGGTGGATACGCAGTATTTT. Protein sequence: CASSLLGQGVDTQYF.